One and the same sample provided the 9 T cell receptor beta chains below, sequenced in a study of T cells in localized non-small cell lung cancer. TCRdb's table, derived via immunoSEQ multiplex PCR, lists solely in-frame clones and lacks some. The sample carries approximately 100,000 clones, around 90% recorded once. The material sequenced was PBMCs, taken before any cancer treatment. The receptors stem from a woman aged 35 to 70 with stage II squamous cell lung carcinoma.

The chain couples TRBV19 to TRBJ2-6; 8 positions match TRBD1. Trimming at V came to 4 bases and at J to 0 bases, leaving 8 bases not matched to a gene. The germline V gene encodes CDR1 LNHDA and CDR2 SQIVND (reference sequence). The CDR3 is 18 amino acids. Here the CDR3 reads CASSTTGTGSSGANVLTF. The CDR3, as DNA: TGTGCCAGTAGTACAACCGGGACAGGAAGCTCTGGGGCCAACGTCCTGACTTTC.

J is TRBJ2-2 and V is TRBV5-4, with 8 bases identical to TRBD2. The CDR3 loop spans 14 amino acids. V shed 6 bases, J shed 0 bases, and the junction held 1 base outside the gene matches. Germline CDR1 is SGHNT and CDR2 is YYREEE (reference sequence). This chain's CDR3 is CASTGGTNTGELFF. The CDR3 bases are TGTGCCAGCACGGGAGGGACGAACACCGGGGAGCTGTTTTTT.

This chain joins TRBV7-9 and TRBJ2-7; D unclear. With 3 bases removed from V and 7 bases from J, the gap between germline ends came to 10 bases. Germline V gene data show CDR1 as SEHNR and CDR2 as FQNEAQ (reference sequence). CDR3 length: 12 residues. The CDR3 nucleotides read TGTGCCAGCAGCTTTGTAAGAGGAGAGCAGTACTTC. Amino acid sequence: CASSFVRGEQYF.

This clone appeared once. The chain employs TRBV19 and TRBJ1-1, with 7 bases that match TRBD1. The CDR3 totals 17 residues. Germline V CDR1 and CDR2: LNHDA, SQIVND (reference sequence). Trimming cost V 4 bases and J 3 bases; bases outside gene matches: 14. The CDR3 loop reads CASSTPHSTGKYTEAFF. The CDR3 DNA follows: TGTGCCAGTAGTACCCCTCATTCGACAGGGAAGTACACTGAAGCTTTCTTT.

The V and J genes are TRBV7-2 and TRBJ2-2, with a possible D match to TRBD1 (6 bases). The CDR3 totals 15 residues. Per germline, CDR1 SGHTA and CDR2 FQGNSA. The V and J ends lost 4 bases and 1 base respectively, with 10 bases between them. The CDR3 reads CASSSGHMNTGELFF. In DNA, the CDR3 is TGTGCCAGCAGCTCGGGACACATGAACACCGGGGAGCTGTTTTTT.

The CDR3 region is CASSLRGTGGYGYTF. CDR3 nucleotides: TGCGCCAGCAGCTTGAGGGGGACAGGGGGCTATGGCTACACCTTC. This chain links TRBV5-1 with TRBJ1-2, with 11 positions matching TRBD1. The CDR3 is 15 residues long. Trimming cost V 1 base and J 4 bases; bases outside gene matches: 3. Germline V gene lookup returns CDR1 SGHRS and CDR2 YFSETQ.

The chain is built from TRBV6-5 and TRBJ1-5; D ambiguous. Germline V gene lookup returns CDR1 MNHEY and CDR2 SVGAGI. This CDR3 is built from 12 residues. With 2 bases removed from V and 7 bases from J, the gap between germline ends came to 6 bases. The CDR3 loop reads CASSYSDQPQHF. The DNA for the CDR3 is TGTGCCAGCAGTTACAGCGACCAGCCCCAGCATTTT.

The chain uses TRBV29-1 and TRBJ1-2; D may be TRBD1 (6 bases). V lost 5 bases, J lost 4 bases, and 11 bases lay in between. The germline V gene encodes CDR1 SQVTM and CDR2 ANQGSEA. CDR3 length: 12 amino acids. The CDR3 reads CSVTGRGYGYTF. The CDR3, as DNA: TGCAGCGTTACAGGGAGGGGCTATGGCTACACCTTC. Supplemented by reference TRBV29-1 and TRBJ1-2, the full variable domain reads SAVISQKPSRDICQRGTSLTIQCQVDSQVTMMFWYRQQPGQSLTLIATANQGSEATYESGFVIDKFPISRPNLTFSTLTVSNMSPEDSSIYLCSVTGRGYGYTFGSGTRLTVV.

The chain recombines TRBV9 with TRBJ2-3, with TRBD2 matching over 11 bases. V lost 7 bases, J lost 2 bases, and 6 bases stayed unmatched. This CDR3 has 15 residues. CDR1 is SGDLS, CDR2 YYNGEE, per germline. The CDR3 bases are TGTGCCAGCGGGCTAGCGGGGGGTACCACAGATACGCAGTATTTT. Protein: CASGLAGGTTDTQYF.